This entry concerns a single T cell receptor beta chain. The data belong to a study of blood T cell repertoires in COVID-19. Per the study methods: Amplified reference gene primers provided the basis for estimating nucleated cell counts. Generated by immunoSEQ multiplex PCR, the TCRdb table keeps only in-frame clones and is missing some. V and J calls and clone size come straight from that table; D and trimming were deduced from the DNA. The sample carries 150,000 to 200,000 clones, about 80% recorded once. Recruitment covered about two dozen US areas and drew participants whose ages spanned roughly 18 to 100 years. Clinical history as reported by participants underpinned cohort assignment. The CDR3 has 13 amino acids. V was pared by 2 bases and J by 5 bases, with 9 bases between. Germline values: CDR1 LGHNA, CDR2 YSLEER.

The chain carries TRBV4-3 and TRBJ1-2; D ambiguous. The source material was PBMCs or T cells enriched from blood (not recorded which). This sequence was found in a man between 60 and 75 years old who had been exposed to COVID-19. The CDR3 here is CASSQSGLYGYTF. The CDR3, as DNA: TGCGCCAGCAGCCAAAGTGGGCTATATGGCTACACCTTC.